This T cell receptor beta chain originates from a study of T cells in Graves' hyperthyroidism and ophthalmopathy (dated by TCRdb to between 2018 and 2021). A note on the overall study: Peripheral blood was sampled at the time of initial diagnosis, prior to any treatment. To identify distinguishing TCR V-J signatures, a discovery cohort of 95 to 100 patients was used, comprising 43 with Graves' ophthalmopathy and some 57 with stable Graves' hyperthyroidism. An independent validation cohort of fewer than 20 hyperthyroidism patients and more than 15 patients who later progressed to ophthalmopathy tested prospective prediction of ophthalmopathy. The roughly 94 discovery patients were randomly split 7:3 into training and test sets. The study also compared thyroid tissue and blood T-cell repertoires from 6 or 7 Graves' hyperthyroidism patients. After blood sampling, hyperthyroidism patients were treated with methimazole at a starting dose of 30 mg daily, and ophthalmopathy patients were treated with high-dose intravenous methylprednisolone. TCR Vbeta CDR3 sequencing of roughly 140 peripheral blood samples (around 45 ophthalmopathy, 70 to 85 hyperthyroidism and approximately 17 progressor patients) is reported in the paper.

Stable Graves' hyperthyroidism was defined as the absence of progression to ophthalmopathy over 18 months of follow-up. Hyperthyroidism patients were newly diagnosed, with disease duration under 2 months, and aged 18 to 65 years. The study excluded patients with uncontrolled infections, other autoimmune diseases, pregnancy or lactation. Clinical symptoms, serum thyroxine and TRAb, thyroid ultrasound, and orbital computed tomography formed the basis for the diagnoses. PBMCs were isolated from 10 ml of fresh peripheral blood by Ficoll-Paque density gradient centrifugation. Total RNA was extracted using Trizol reagent, and RNA quality was assessed on an Agilent 2100 Bioanalyzer. The research as a whole found: Most expanded thyroid clonotypes (frequency above 0.001) were also detected in blood, suggesting blood repertoires may reflect thyroid immune responses. Sample size was not statistically predetermined, and blinding of investigators to group allocation was not performed. In validation, progression to ophthalmopathy was predicted by the model with about 70% sensitivity and around 76% specificity, a median of roughly 6 months before onset. Ophthalmopathy was separated from stable hyperthyroidism by a 13 V-J signature model, with 85% to 90% sensitivity and 81% to 83% specificity obtained in cross-validation and 80%/75% obtained in testing.

The V end loses 6 bases and the J end loses 4 bases, and a stretch of 10 bases separates them. The cysteine opens and the phenylalanine closes a CDR3 of 13 amino acids. Of the read, only the CDR3 DNA is kept; its 39 bases are in frame from base 1. Reading the germline V gene gives CDR1 SGHAT and CDR2 FQNNGV. The TCR beta CDR3 regions were amplified from the RNA transcripts. The TCR CDR3 was subjected to a first round of RT-PCR using the HTBI primer set and the Qiagen OneStep RT-PCR kit. Libraries were constructed in a second round of multiplex PCR, after which size selection and purification were carried out. Sequencing of the libraries was done on an Illumina HiSeq2000 using paired-end 100 bp reads. In the source study's methods: SOAPnuke was used to process the raw data, removing reads that contained adapters or uncalled bases, had a mean Phred below 15, or lacked an exact match to the constant primer or identifier. High-quality paired reads were merged with COPE v1.2.5, and unique nucleotide sequences were defined as clonotypes. Clonotypes were aligned to IMGT TRBV, TRBD and TRBJ reference segments using MiTCR v1.1. Analysis was restricted to V-J combinations with a frequency above 0.0001, which covered about 99% of repertoires. The TCS score was defined as the ratio of F50 (clonal expansion) to E x V (chaos), calculated using BLOSUM62-based TCRdist between CDR3 peptides within each V-J. Welch's t-statistics and random forest reduced fewer than 600 V-J features to about 12, which were used in a naive Bayes classifier (R e1071). TCRdb applied fastp at Q25 and MiXCR to the public reads, then kept only in-frame beta chains. Identical CDR3 protein sequences are pooled into one entry, listed with their most common genes and DNA. The V and J calls were not made by the authors but by TCRdb's processing. The sample profile shows about 590,000 distinct CDR3 sequences; 15% to 17% of them were found once. Roughly 7.3% of the sample is held by the ten biggest clonotypes.

Comment on this clonotype: This clone's antigen is unknown. Within one base of it there is no much larger clone, and no base qualities were kept.

Recombination connected TRBV11-2 to TRBJ2-1; TRBD2 is possibly the D segment (6 matching bases). The sequencing sample was made of blood. The source of this sequence is a woman in her 30s with Graves' hyperthyroidism. The DNA sequence reads TGTGCCAGCAGGCGGGCGGGATACAATGAGCAGTTCTTC. Translated, it gives CASRRAGYNEQFF.